Below are 15 T cell receptor beta chains sequenced from a single sample in a study of cytomegalovirus exposure and HLA in healthy donors. In the PCR, 60 Vbeta and 13 Jbeta primers were used. Profiling relied on immunoSEQ multiplex PCR, and the TCRdb table lists in-frame clones only, not all of them. The data show some 200,000 clones, 79% seen once. The source material was PBMCs. The receptor source for this set is a girl aged 5-17 years in good health and CMV-seropositive.

CDR3 sequence (DNA): TGTGCCAGCAGCGTAAGCGGGGGCCACAATGAGCAGTTCTTC. This encodes CASSVSGGHNEQFF. The V and J genes are TRBV9 and TRBJ2-1; the match to TRBD2 covers 8 bases. J gave up 5 bases and V 1 base, and 2 bases lay outside the gene matches. This CDR3 contains 14 residues. CDR1 and CDR2 from the germline V gene are SGDLS and YYNGEE.

V and J are TRBV28 and TRBJ1-6; D might be TRBD1 (5 bases). The CDR3 sequence is 15 residues long. V lost 6 bases and J 7 bases, leaving 16 bases between the germline ends. The germline CDR1 and CDR2 sequences are MDHEN and SYDVKM. CDR3 nucleotide sequence: TGTGCCAGCAGGGAAAACCGGGACTCGAATTCACCCCTCCACTTT. It translates to CASRENRDSNSPLHF.

The chain combines TRBV18 with TRBJ2-7; 8 bases agree with TRBD1. After removal of 5 bases from V and 1 base from J, the junction contained 10 bases not matched to a gene. Germline assignment: CDR1 KGHSH and CDR2 LQKENI. There are 16 residues in the CDR3. CDR3 nucleotide sequence: TGTGCCAGCTCAGGGGGACAGGACCGGCGGTCCTACGAGCAGTACTTC. It codes for CASSGGQDRRSYEQYF.

This chain connects TRBV6-5 to TRBJ1-1, with D tentatively TRBD1 (5 bases). Germline lookup yields CDR1 MNHEY and CDR2 SVGAGI. The CDR3 runs 14 residues. Between the trimmed V and J ends, which lost 2 bases and 6 bases, there was a span of 13 bases. CDR3 protein: CASSYQGGGAEAFF. CDR3 nucleotides: TGTGCCAGCAGTTACCAGGGAGGAGGCGCTGAAGCTTTCTTT.

The chain links TRBV18 to TRBJ1-3; no definite D call. CDR1 and CDR2 from the germline V gene are KGHSH and LQKENI. V was trimmed by 2 bases and J by 0 bases, leaving 8 bases between them. This CDR3 contains 15 residues. CDR3 residues: CASSPGPTSGNTIYF. As DNA, the CDR3 is TGTGCCAGCTCACCAGGGCCGACCTCTGGAAACACCATATATTTT.

The genes are TRBV13 and TRBJ2-7; the D gene is possibly TRBD1 (6 bases). Germline values: CDR1 PRHDT, CDR2 FYEKMQ (reference sequence). This CDR3 is 14 amino acids long. V gave up 5 bases and J gave up 0 bases, with 11 bases separating them. This CDR3 is CASSRSDSSYEQYF. The CDR3 DNA is TGTGCCAGCAGCCGATCGGACAGCTCCTACGAGCAGTACTTC.

V usage is TRBV5-4 and J usage is TRBJ2-5, with 10 positions matching TRBD1. Germline lookup yields CDR1 SGHNT and CDR2 YYREEE (reference sequence). The CDR3 has 14 amino acids. The V gene end was trimmed by 4 bases and the J gene end by 4 bases; junction bases not matched to a gene: 4. The CDR3 bases are TGTGCCAGCAGCGAGACAGGGGGCGGAGAGACCCAGTACTTC. Its protein is CASSETGGGETQYF.

The gene calls are TRBV4-3 and TRBJ2-7; D is uncertain. This CDR3 has 15 residues. Germline V CDR1 and CDR2: LGHNA, YSLEER. Trimming shortened V by 1 base and J by 3 bases, and 13 bases separated the two germline ends. The CDR3 spells CASSQVLDWSYEQYF. In DNA form, the CDR3 reads TGCGCCAGCAGCCAAGTCTTAGACTGGAGCTACGAGCAGTACTTC.

Regarding this clone: A junction end diverges from the germline sequence, so it may reflect a read error. The V and J genes are TRBV6-5 and TRBJ2-1; 8 bases are a match to TRBD2. The CDR3 spans 12 residues. Germline V gene data show CDR1 as MNHEY and CDR2 as SVGAGI. The CDR3 loop is CASVPAGGSAIF. The CDR3 DNA sequence: TGTGCCAGCGTCCCTGCGGGGGGCTCTGCTATCTTC.

This clone was picked up a small number of times. This sequence joins TRBV5-6 and TRBJ2-2, with D possibly matching TRBD2 (5 bases). Germline V gene sequence: CDR1 SGHDT, CDR2 YYEEEE. Trimming pared 2 bases from V and 8 bases from J, leaving 7 bases between. The CDR3 totals 12 residues. The CDR3 region has the DNA TGTGCCAGCAGCTTTGAGGGTGGGGAGCTGTTTTTT. Amino acids: CASSFEGGELFF.

V gene TRBV5-1 combines with J gene TRBJ2-6; D is possibly TRBD1 (5 bases). V gave up 3 bases and J gave up 2 bases, with 9 bases separating them. Per germline, CDR1 SGHRS and CDR2 YFSETQ. This CDR3 region has 15 residues. The CDR3 DNA sequence: TGCGCCAGCAGCTGGGGCCCCGCTGGGGCCAACGTCCTGACTTTC. Protein: CASSWGPAGANVLTF.

This clone came up once. V is TRBV9 and J is TRBJ2-7; 8 bases fit TRBD2. Losses at the gene ends were 0 bases for V and 6 bases for J; bases not matched to a gene: 8. CDR1 is SGDLS, CDR2 YYNGEE, per germline. This CDR3 comprises 15 residues. CDR3 in amino acids: CASSVDGGAMFEQYF. CDR3 sequence (DNA): TGTGCCAGCAGCGTAGACGGGGGGGCCATGTTCGAGCAGTACTTC. Combining the CDR3 with reference TRBV9 and TRBJ2-7 gives the whole variable domain DSGVTQTPKHLITATGQRVTLRCSPRSGDLSVYWYQQSLDQGLQFLIQYYNGEERAKGNILERFSAQQFPDLHSELNLSSLELGDSALYFCASSVDGGAMFEQYFGPGTRLTVT.

This clone was detected a few times. This chain connects TRBV10-2 to TRBJ2-1, with 9 bases matching TRBD2. Trimming at V came to 0 bases and at J to 9 bases, leaving 12 bases not matched to a gene. Germline V gene sequence: CDR1 WSHSY, CDR2 SAAADI. The CDR3 is made up of 17 amino acids. CDR3 coding DNA: TGCGCCAGCAGTGAGTCTGGGGGAGCGGGGGGCCAGGTTGAGCAGTTCTTC. It translates to CASSESGGAGGQVEQFF.

The genes are TRBV7-8 and TRBJ2-1, with TRBD2 as a possible D gene (6 bases). The CDR3 loop spans 13 amino acids. CDR1 is SGHVS and CDR2 is FQNEAQ in the germline V gene. Between the trimmed V and J ends, which lost 7 bases and 7 bases, there was a span of 14 bases. The CDR3 is CASTERVGNEQFF. DNA of the CDR3: TGTGCCAGCACCGAGCGGGTGGGGAATGAGCAGTTCTTC.

The V gene is TRBV4-1, the J gene TRBJ2-5; 9 bases agree with TRBD2. Germline CDR1 MGHRA, CDR2 YSYEKL. CDR3 length: 17 amino acids. The V and J ends lost 0 bases and 7 bases, in that order; junction bases with no gene match: 12. CDR3 amino acids: CASSQDWASGTTGTQYF. CDR3 nucleotide sequence: TGCGCCAGCAGCCAAGATTGGGCTAGCGGGACCACCGGGACCCAGTACTTC.